This T cell receptor (beta chain) was captured in a study of blood T cell repertoires in COVID-19. Across the study: Acute and convalescent COVID-19 samples came from the United States, Italy and Spain.

The germline V gene has CDR1 MDHEN and CDR2 SYDVKM. The ends lost 6 bases at V and 3 bases at J; junction bases unmatched: 10. The CDR3 has 15 amino acids. Cohort 3 recovered donors had two negative PCRs, clearance, or symptom resolution. Authors' methods: Nucleated cell number was recorded as an estimate derived from reference gene primer amplification. Measured with immunoSEQ multiplex PCR; TCRdb has only the in-frame clones, and not every one. V and J calls and clone size are as listed in that table; D and trimming were resolved from the DNA. Here the sample spans 310,000 or so clones, just over 85% being singletons.

The receptor was isolated from a woman between 18 and 30 years old who had recovered from COVID-19. Material: PBMCs or T cells enriched from blood (not recorded which). V and J are TRBV28 and TRBJ1-2; 7 positions match TRBD1. CDR3: CASSRTGAVDYGYTF. Written as DNA, the CDR3 is TGTGCCAGCAGCCGTACAGGGGCGGTGGACTATGGCTACACCTTC.